This T cell receptor (beta chain) was sequenced for a study of shared clonotypes between healthy human individuals. TCRdb's copy holds only in-frame clones and misses some; the assay was immunoSEQ multiplex PCR. Of roughly 2 million clones detected, 85% to 95% appear once; the ten largest clones hold more than 0.1%. The CDR3 runs 14 residues. V was clipped by 4 bases and J by 3 bases, with 12 bases between them. Germline-derived CDR1 and CDR2 are MGHDK and SYGVNS. The chain recombines TRBV25-1 with TRBJ1-2, with TRBD1 as a possible D gene (5 bases). The TCR originated in a man younger than 30 in good health. Sequencing input: naive CD4+ T cells sorted from blood. Subset defined: CD45RA+ positively selected. CDR3 loop: CASSVPGLDYGYTF. The CDR3 region has the DNA TGTGCCAGCAGTGTCCCGGGACTGGACTATGGCTACACCTTC.